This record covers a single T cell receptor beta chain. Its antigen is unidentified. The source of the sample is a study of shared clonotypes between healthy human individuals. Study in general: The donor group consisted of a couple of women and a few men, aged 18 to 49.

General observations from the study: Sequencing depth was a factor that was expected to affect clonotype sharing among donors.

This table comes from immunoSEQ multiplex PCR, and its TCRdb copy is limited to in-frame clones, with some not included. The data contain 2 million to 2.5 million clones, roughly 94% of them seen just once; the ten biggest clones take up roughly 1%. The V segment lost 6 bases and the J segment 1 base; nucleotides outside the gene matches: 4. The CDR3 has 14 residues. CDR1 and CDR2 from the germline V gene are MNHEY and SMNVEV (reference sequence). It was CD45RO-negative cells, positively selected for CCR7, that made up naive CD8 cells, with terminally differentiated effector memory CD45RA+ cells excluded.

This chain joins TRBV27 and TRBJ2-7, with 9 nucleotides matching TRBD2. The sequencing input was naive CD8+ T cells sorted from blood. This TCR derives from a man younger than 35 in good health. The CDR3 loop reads CASSPSGASYEQYF. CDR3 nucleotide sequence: TGTGCCAGCAGCCCTAGCGGGGCTTCCTACGAGCAGTACTTC.